The source of this T cell receptor beta chain is a study of CXCR3-negative and CXCR3-positive naive CD8 T cells. CD45RO-CCR7+CD27+CD95- expression identified naive CD8+ T cells. Germline V gives CDR1 SGDLS, CDR2 YYNGEE. The CDR3 covers 18 residues. The authors prepared UMI-labeled TRB cDNA libraries by 5' RACE. No DNA is given; TCRdb re-called the 5' RACE reads and lists each CDR3 protein once. The table lists more than 50,000 distinct CDR3 sequences, with less than 1.6% in the top ten. This receptor was obtained from a human donor in good health. Some clones in this sample may be carry-over from other donors' samples. The sample consisted of naive CXCR3- CD8+ T cells from blood. Subset in this sample: CD45RO-CCR7+CD27+CD95- naive CD8+ T cells lacking CXCR3 (TNR3-). This chain uses TRBV9 with TRBJ1-2. CDR3: CASSSLSGGFHPNYGYTF.